The 11 T cell receptor beta chains below come from one sample, sequenced in a study of blood T cell repertoires in COVID-19 (dated by TCRdb to the early 2020s). Library preparation was by the immunoSEQ multiplex PCR assay. TCRdb holds this immuneACCESS table with in-frame rearrangements only. Some clones are missing; in checked studies, unresolved V genes explain under half, and the rest has no known cause. Within this sample are around 290,000 clones, with about 89% of them counted one time only. 1.5% to 2% of the sample is in the top ten clones. The sequenced sample was PBMCs or T cells enriched from blood (not recorded which). These receptors all come from a woman aged 40-49 years who had recovered from COVID-19.

The chain uses TRBV13 and TRBJ1-6; the match to TRBD1 covers 8 bases. The CDR3 runs 14 residues. With 4 bases clipped from V and 7 bases from J, the junction kept 3 bases outside the gene matches. Per germline, CDR1 PRHDT and CDR2 FYEKMQ (reference sequence). The chain's CDR3 is CASSYRDRNSPLHF. CDR3 nucleotide sequence: TGTGCCAGCAGCTACCGGGACAGGAATTCACCCCTCCACTTT.

V and J are TRBV2 and TRBJ2-3, with 7 bases fitting TRBD1. In germline, CDR1 is SNHLY, CDR2 FYNNEI. This CDR3 spans 15 amino acids. V shed 6 bases and J 2 bases; nucleotides not matched to a gene: 8. This CDR3 reads CASSPGTAITDTQYF. CDR3 nucleotide sequence: TGTGCCAGCAGCCCTGGGACAGCAATCACAGATACGCAGTATTTT.

The V and J genes are TRBV20-1 and TRBJ1-3; unclear D gene. CDR3 size: 13 residues. The germline CDR1 and CDR2 sequences are DFQATT and SNEGSKA (reference sequence). V shed 3 bases and J shed 2 bases, with 8 bases lying between them. This chain's CDR3 is CSASSVPGNTIYF. CDR3 in DNA: TGCAGTGCTAGTTCTGTTCCTGGAAACACCATATATTTT.

This clone came up once. Germline and junction disagree at one end, which may indicate a read error. V and J are TRBV10-1 and TRBJ1-5, with TRBD1 matching over 9 bases. The V gene's germline CDR1 is WNHNN and CDR2 SYGVQD (reference sequence). This CDR3 has 19 amino acids. The CDR3 DNA sequence: TGCACCAGCAGTGATAGTAGTTCGGAAGGACAGGGGCCCGGTCAGCCCCAGCATTTT. Translated: CTSSDSSSEGQGPGQPQHF.

CDR3 in DNA: TGCGCCAGCAGCTTTGGACTAGCGGGGGGCGGGGAGCTGTTTTTT. Its translation: CASSFGLAGGGELFF. This chain joins TRBV5-1 and TRBJ2-2, with TRBD2 matching 14 bases. J gave up 7 bases and V 2 bases, and 1 base lay outside the gene matches. The CDR3 extends over 15 amino acids. From germline, CDR1 is SGHRS and CDR2 YFSETQ.

The rearrangement links TRBV4-3 to TRBJ1-1; D call uncertain. Germline CDR1 and CDR2: LGHNA and YSLEER. The CDR3 spans 16 residues. Trimming removed 0 bases from V and 2 bases from J, with 13 bases in between. The CDR3 sequence is CASSQDFLTDNTEAFF. DNA of the CDR3: TGCGCCAGCAGCCAAGATTTTTTAACAGACAACACTGAAGCTTTCTTT.

The chain employs TRBV28 and TRBJ2-2, with D hard to call. CDR3 length equals 11 residues. The germline CDR1 and CDR2 sequences are MDHEN and SYDVKM. Trimming removed 5 bases from V and 5 bases from J, with 3 bases in between. DNA of the CDR3: TGTGCCAGCAGTCTGACCGGGGAGCTGTTTTTT. As protein: CASSLTGELFF.

The V call is TRBV19, the J call TRBJ2-1, with 8 bases fitting TRBD2. After removal of 3 bases from V and 8 bases from J, the junction contained 12 bases not matched to a gene. This CDR3 spans 16 amino acids. Germline V gives CDR1 LNHDA, CDR2 SQIVND (reference sequence). The CDR3 DNA follows: TGTGCCAGTAGTATGCTGGTGGCGGGAGGAACGGATGAGCAGTTCTTC. This gives the protein CASSMLVAGGTDEQFF.

This clone appeared a single time. The chain has TRBV4-1 and TRBJ1-1, with TRBD1 as a possible D gene (5 bases). Germline V CDR1 and CDR2: MGHRA, YSYEKL. Trimming took off 2 bases at V and 2 bases at J, with 15 bases between the two ends. The CDR3 loop spans 16 amino acids. The chain's CDR3 is CASSQTRGVDNTEAFF. In DNA form, the CDR3 reads TGCGCCAGCAGCCAAACCCGGGGGGTGGATAACACTGAAGCTTTCTTT.

The chain carries TRBV7-3 and TRBJ2-6, with 7 positions matching TRBD2. CDR1 is SGHTA and CDR2 is FQGTGA in the germline V gene. This CDR3 has 18 amino acids. Trimming took 5 bases from V and 3 from J; bases not matched to a gene: 13. The CDR3 DNA reads TGTGCCAGCAGCCCCCTGGGGGGTAGGACTAGTGGGGCCAACGTCCTGACTTTC. Translated, it gives CASSPLGGRTSGANVLTF.

The chain uses TRBV30 and TRBJ1-6; no clear D. CDR3 length: 13 residues. V was shortened by 0 bases and J by 10 bases, with 10 bases between the two germline ends. Germline CDR1 is GTSNPN and CDR2 is SVGIG (reference sequence). Here the CDR3 DNA reads TGTGCCTGGAGTGTAGCGTCTAAGTCACCCCTCCACTTT. Translation gives CAWSVASKSPLHF. Based on the CDR3 plus reference TRBV30 and TRBJ1-6, the full variable domain is SQTIHQWPATLVQPVGSPLSLECTVEGTSNPNLYWYRQAAGRGLQLLFYSVGIGQISSEVPQNLSASRPQDRQFILSSKKLLLSDSGFYLCAWSVASKSPLHFGNGTRLTVT.